This is a list of T cell receptor beta chains from one sample in a study of shared clonotypes between healthy human individuals. Profiling relied on immunoSEQ multiplex PCR, and the TCRdb table lists in-frame clones only, not all of them. The repertoire includes 980,000 or so clones, over 75% of them detected once, and about 1.5% sits in the top ten. Input material: memory CD4+ T cells sorted from blood. These TCRs come from a young man in good health. The CDR3 runs from the conserved cysteine through the conserved F or W. The D gene is left open where the match is weak. Size values are once, few and many counts, or a class for expanded clones, and some rows have none.

size: -
J: TRBJ2-3
V: TRBV19
D: TRBD2
DNA: TGTGCCAGTAGTCGAGGGACTAGCGGGGGGTGGGATACGCAGTATTTT
CDR3: CASSRGTSGGWDTQYF

size: -
J: TRBJ1-2
V: TRBV6-5
D: -
DNA: TGTGCCAGCAGTTACTCGAGAAGAGGCTATGGCTACACCTTC
CDR3: CASSYSRRGYGYTF

size: -
J: TRBJ2-1
V: TRBV10-2
D: -
DNA: TGCGCCAGCAGAGGGGGTGGTGTAGCAGAGCAGTTCTTC
CDR3: CASRGGGVAEQFF

size: -
J: TRBJ1-1
V: TRBV6-1
D: -
DNA: TGTGCCAGCAGTACAGGAGTGAACACTGAAGCTTTCTTT
CDR3: CASSTGVNTEAFF

size: -
J: TRBJ1-6
V: TRBV7-2
D: -
DNA: TGTGCCAGCAGCTTAGAGAGCCGTTACTCCTATAATTCACCCCTCCACTTT
CDR3: CASSLESRYSYNSPLHF

size: -
J: TRBJ2-3
V: TRBV7-3
D: TRBD2
DNA: TGTGCCAGCAGCTTGCGGGGGTGGAGCACAGATACGCAGTATTTT
CDR3: CASSLRGWSTDTQYF

size: -
J: TRBJ2-5
V: TRBV4-1
D: TRBD2
DNA: TGCGCCAGCAGCCCCCGACTAGCGGGAGGGCTCAGAGAGACCCAGTACTTC
CDR3: CASSPRLAGGLRETQYF

size: -
J: TRBJ2-7
V: TRBV7-9
D: -
DNA: TGTGCCAGCAGCTTAGTCCTCACAGGGAGCTCCTACGAGCAGTACTTC
CDR3: CASSLVLTGSSYEQYF

size: -
J: TRBJ1-6
V: TRBV4-1
D: -
DNA: TGCGCCAGCAGCCATGGGTTGGCCTATAATTCACCCCTCCACTTT
CDR3: CASSHGLAYNSPLHF

size: -
J: TRBJ1-2
V: TRBV10-2
D: -
DNA: TGCGCCAGCAGAGACGACGGCCAGGTCTACACCTTC
CDR3: CASRDDGQVYTF

size: -
J: TRBJ2-5
V: TRBV29-1
D: TRBD1
DNA: TGCAGCGTTGCCCCAGACAGGGGGAGGGGGGAGACCCAGTACTTC
CDR3: CSVAPDRGRGETQYF

size: few
J: TRBJ1-2
V: TRBV15
D: -
DNA: TGTGCCACCAGCAGAGGGACAGATAACTATGGCTACACCTTC
CDR3: CATSRGTDNYGYTF

size: -
J: TRBJ2-4
V: TRBV10-1
D: TRBD1
DNA: TGCGCCAGCATTTCGACAGGGCCCCTCACTATAGCCAAAAACATTCAGTACTTC
CDR3: CASISTGPLTIAKNIQYF

size: -
J: TRBJ1-5
V: TRBV21-1
D: -
DNA: TGTGCCAGCAGCAAAGACGACACGCGGCCCCAGCATTTT
CDR3: CASSKDDTRPQHF

size: -
J: TRBJ2-1
V: TRBV7-2
D: TRBD2
DNA: TGTGCCAGCAGCCCCTCGGGACTAGCGGGAGAAAATGAGCAGTTCTTC
CDR3: CASSPSGLAGENEQFF

size: few
J: TRBJ2-3
V: TRBV5-1
D: TRBD1
DNA: TGCGCCAGCAGCTCGGGACAGGGTTCGGGTACGCAGTATTTT
CDR3: CASSSGQGSGTQYF

size: -
J: TRBJ2-2
V: TRBV19
D: -
DNA: TGTGCCAGTAGCCTCGTCGGATCCGGGGAGCTGTTTTTT
CDR3: CASSLVGSGELFF

size: -
J: TRBJ2-5
V: TRBV5-4
D: -
DNA: TGTGCCAGCAGCCCAAAAGCCCAAGAGACCCAGTACTTC
CDR3: CASSPKAQETQYF

size: -
J: TRBJ2-6
V: TRBV6-1
D: -
DNA: TGTGCCAGCGTAGGCGGGGCCAACGTCCTGACTTTC
CDR3: CASVGGANVLTF

size: -
J: TRBJ1-5
V: TRBV7-2
D: -
DNA: TGTGCCAGCAGCTTAGGGTCGATCCAGCCCCAGCATTTT
CDR3: CASSLGSIQPQHF

size: -
J: TRBJ2-2
V: TRBV5-4
D: -
DNA: TGTGCCAGCAGCCCGGGGACCGGTATTAACACCGGGGAGCTGTTTTTT
CDR3: CASSPGTGINTGELFF

size: -
J: TRBJ2-3
V: TRBV28
D: TRBD2
DNA: TGTGCCAGCAGTTTACCAGCGGGGGGGTCGAATACGCAGTATTTT
CDR3: CASSLPAGGSNTQYF